A selection of T cell receptor beta chains follows, all from one sample in a study of cytomegalovirus exposure and HLA in healthy donors. TCRdb's copy holds only in-frame clones and misses some; the assay was immunoSEQ multiplex PCR. The sample comprises about 55,000 clones, 78% of which are singletons, and approximately 1.3% rests with the top ten. The sequencing sample was made of PBMCs. These receptor sequences come from a female donor in good health and CMV-seronegative. Both conserved end residues are part of each CDR3. A D gene is named only where the DNA matches it firmly. Clone size is given for some rows only: seen once, a few or many times, or a class if the clone is expanded.

>TRBJ1-1|-|TRBV23-1|-
CASTKRVANTEAFF
TGCGCCAGCACCAAACGGGTGGCGAACACTGAAGCTTTCTTT
>TRBJ1-2|-|TRBV4-2|TRBD1
CASQFWGQGDGYTF
TGTGCCAGCCAATTTTGGGGACAGGGCGATGGCTACACCTTC
>TRBJ2-3|-|TRBV19|-
CASKRLSTDTQYF
TGTGCCAGTAAGAGGCTAAGCACAGATACGCAGTATTTT
>TRBJ2-2|-|TRBV11-2|-
CASSFPPDITGSNTGELFF
TGTGCCAGCAGTTTTCCCCCCGACATAACGGGGTCCAACACCGGGGAGCTGTTTTTT
>TRBJ1-1|-|TRBV5-8|TRBD1
CASSPPGQLYTEAFF
TGTGCCAGCAGCCCGCCGGGACAGTTGTACACTGAAGCTTTCTTT
>TRBJ1-1|-|TRBV6-6|TRBD1
CASTLTGVNTEAFF
TGTGCCAGCACATTGACAGGGGTGAACACTGAAGCTTTCTTT
>TRBJ2-7|-|TRBV4-2|TRBD2
CASSQLAGESYEQYF
TGTGCCAGCAGCCAATTAGCGGGGGAGTCCTACGAGCAGTACTTC
>TRBJ2-7|-|TRBV19|-
CASRDDRRSSYEQYF
TGTGCCAGTAGGGACGACCGGAGGAGCTCCTACGAGCAGTACTTC
>TRBJ1-3|-|TRBV14|-
CASSQAKVEFYFSGNTIYF
TGTGCCAGCAGCCAAGCTAAGGTGGAGTTTTACTTCTCTGGAAACACCATATATTTT
>TRBJ1-2|-|TRBV4-3|TRBD1
CASSQGGTAVYGYTF
TGCGCCAGCAGCCAAGGGGGGACAGCAGTTTATGGCTACACCTTC
>TRBJ2-5|-|TRBV7-9|-
CASSSRGGTGQETQYF
TGTGCCAGCAGCTCCAGGGGTGGGACCGGCCAAGAGACCCAGTACTTC
>TRBJ1-1|-|TRBV12-5|TRBD1
CASGRGTGGLNTEAFF
TGTGCTAGTGGCCGGGGGACAGGGGGCTTGAACACTGAAGCTTTCTTT
>TRBJ1-4|-|TRBV4-2|-
CASSQVRDFNEKLFF
TGTGCCAGCAGCCAAGTTCGGGATTTCAATGAAAAACTGTTTTTT
>TRBJ1-6|-|TRBV25-1|-
CASSDPLQGSPLHF
TGTGCCAGCAGTGATCCGCTTCAGGGTTCCCCCCTCCACTTT
>TRBJ2-3|-|TRBV11-2|TRBD2
CASSLVAGGTDTQYF
TGTGCCAGCAGCTTAGTAGCGGGGGGCACAGATACGCAGTATTTT
>TRBJ2-3|-|TRBV7-3|-
CASSLSADTQYF
TGTGCCAGCAGCTTAAGCGCAGATACGCAGTATTTT
>TRBJ2-7|-|TRBV4-2|TRBD2
CASSQVERGRNEQYF
TGTGCCAGCAGCCAAGTTGAGCGGGGGCGAAACGAGCAGTACTTC
>TRBJ2-1|-|TRBV11-3|TRBD2
CASSLDASGGPYNEQFF
TGTGCCAGCAGCTTAGATGCTAGCGGGGGGCCTTACAATGAGCAGTTCTTC
>TRBJ1-1|-|TRBV19|TRBD1
CASSFGTGNTEAFF
TGTGCCAGTAGTTTCGGGACAGGGAACACTGAAGCTTTCTTT
>TRBJ2-1|-|TRBV20-1|-
CSARSVNEQFF
TGCAGTGCTAGGTCCGTCAATGAGCAGTTCTTC
>TRBJ1-5|-|TRBV21-1|-
CASSKPRQSNSNQPQHF
TGTGCCAGCAGCAAACCCAGACAGTCGAATAGCAATCAGCCCCAGCATTTT
>TRBJ1-2|-|TRBV2|-
CASSEDLGEAGGYTF
TGTGCCAGCAGTGAAGACCTTGGAGAGGCCGGCGGCTACACCTTC
>TRBJ1-2|-|TRBV29-1|-
CSVESGDYGYTF
TGCAGCGTTGAGTCAGGGGACTATGGCTACACCTTC
>TRBJ1-3|-|TRBV30|-
CAWSPRAPRSGNTIYF
TGTGCCTGGAGTCCCAGGGCCCCACGGAGCGGAAACACCATATATTTT
>TRBJ1-2|once|TRBV30|-
CAWSRGGDYGYTF
TGTGCCTGGAGTAGAGGGGGTGACTATGGCTACACCTTC
>TRBJ1-5|-|TRBV6-5|-
CASSALRGGNQPQHF
TGTGCCAGCAGCGCCCTCCGGGGTGGGAATCAGCCCCAGCATTTT
>TRBJ1-5|-|TRBV29-1|-
CSAGGAGQPQHF
TGCAGCGCCGGGGGGGCAGGGCAGCCCCAGCATTTT
>TRBJ2-1|few|TRBV18|TRBD2
CASSRGGIYNEQFF
TGTGCCAGCTCAAGGGGAGGGATATACAATGAGCAGTTCTTC
>TRBJ1-5|-|TRBV28|TRBD1
CASSTDRENQPQHF
TGTGCCAGCAGTACGGACAGGGAAAATCAGCCCCAGCATTTT
>TRBJ2-3|-|TRBV7-2|-
CASSYDPARSDTQYF
TGTGCCAGCAGCTATGATCCGGCTAGGTCAGATACGCAGTATTTT
>TRBJ2-3|few|TRBV27|TRBD1
CASTPTGDTDTQYF
TGTGCCAGCACACCGACAGGGGACACAGATACGCAGTATTTT
>TRBJ1-1|-|TRBV5-1|-
CASSLTRNTEAFF
TGCGCCAGCAGCTTAACAAGGAACACTGAAGCTTTCTTT
>TRBJ2-7|-|TRBV4-3|-
CASSADRLSYEQYF
TGCGCCAGCAGCGCGGACAGACTCTCCTACGAGCAGTACTTC
>TRBJ1-4|-|TRBV7-9|TRBD1
CASSSTDRGGDEKLFF
TGTGCCAGCAGCTCCACAGACAGGGGCGGAGATGAAAAACTGTTTTTT
>TRBJ2-1|-|TRBV7-3|TRBD2
CASGDGRNEQFF
TGTGCCAGCGGGGACGGGAGGAATGAGCAGTTCTTC
>TRBJ2-3|-|TRBV19|TRBD2
CASSMASGGAGDTQYF
TGTGCCAGTAGTATGGCTAGCGGGGGGGCAGGGGATACGCAGTATTTT
>TRBJ1-2|-|TRBV18|TRBD1
CASSSDRGVIYGYTF
TGTGCCAGCTCATCAGACAGGGGGGTGATCTATGGCTACACCTTC
>TRBJ2-7|once|TRBV6-1|TRBD1
CASRPGQGSHEQYF
TGTGCCAGCAGACCGGGACAGGGTTCCCACGAGCAGTACTTC
>TRBJ1-2|-|TRBV7-9|-
CASSLETRGYTF
TGTGCCAGCAGCTTAGAGACGCGGGGCTACACCTTC
>TRBJ2-2|-|TRBV7-9|TRBD1
CASSSAGQGLTGELFF
TGTGCCAGCAGCTCCGCCGGACAGGGACTCACCGGGGAGCTGTTTTTT
>TRBJ1-2|-|TRBV27|TRBD1
CASSRKGQDRRSYGYTF
TGTGCCAGCAGTCGAAAAGGACAGGACCGACGTTCCTATGGCTACACCTTC
>TRBJ2-6|few|TRBV2|-
CASSSAGLLSGANVLTF
TGTGCCAGCAGCTCGGCCGGACTCCTCTCTGGGGCCAACGTCCTGACTTTC
>TRBJ1-5|-|TRBV19|-
CASSIVDSLRPQHF
TGTGCCAGTAGTATAGTCGACAGCCTCAGGCCCCAGCATTTT
>TRBJ2-2|-|TRBV5-4|-
CASSVQGSDTGELFF
TGTGCCAGCAGCGTACAGGGTAGTGACACCGGGGAGCTGTTTTTT
>TRBJ2-5|-|TRBV7-7|-
CASSLGWGPQETQYF
TGTGCTAGCAGCTTAGGTTGGGGGCCTCAAGAGACCCAGTACTTC
>TRBJ1-1|-|TRBV14|TRBD1
CASSHFTGTGKVDTEAFF
TGTGCCAGCAGCCACTTTACCGGGACAGGGAAGGTGGACACTGAAGCTTTCTTT
>TRBJ1-5|few|TRBV27|-
CASSSSRGENQPQHF
TGTGCCAGCAGTTCCTCCCGGGGTGAGAATCAGCCCCAGCATTTT
>TRBJ2-7|-|TRBV27|TRBD1
CASSLGGQYLYEQYF
TGTGCCAGCAGTTTAGGGGGACAGTACCTCTACGAGCAGTACTTC
>TRBJ2-2|-|TRBV9|TRBD2
CASSVLSGGATGELFF
TGTGCCAGCAGCGTTCTTTCCGGGGGGGCGACCGGGGAGCTGTTTTTT
>TRBJ1-5|-|TRBV15|-
CATTPRLNQPQHF
TGTGCCACCACCCCGAGGCTCAATCAGCCCCAGCATTTT
>TRBJ2-7|-|TRBV7-3|-
CASSLTSTAPYEQYF
TGTGCCAGCAGCTTAACTTCGACAGCCCCCTACGAGCAGTACTTC
>TRBJ1-3|once|TRBV6-1|TRBD1
CASSVTGTNTIYF
TGTGCCAGCAGTGTGACAGGGACGAACACCATATATTTT
>TRBJ1-5|-|TRBV2|TRBD1
CASSEAGGTGEHF
TGTGCCAGCAGTGAAGCCGGGGGGACAGGGGAGCATTTT
>TRBJ2-1|-|TRBV10-3|TRBD2
CAISESPRGDPLNEQFF
TGTGCCATCAGTGAGTCGCCTCGGGGGGACCCTTTGAATGAGCAGTTCTTC
>TRBJ2-1|once|TRBV5-1|TRBD2
CASSPGGDYNEQFF
TGCGCCAGCAGCCCGGGGGGGGACTACAATGAGCAGTTCTTC
>TRBJ2-5|-|TRBV29-1|-
CSVRGETQYF
TGCAGCGTTAGGGGGGAGACCCAGTACTTC
>TRBJ2-5|-|TRBV7-8|-
CASSSGKWGVKQETQYF
TGTGCCAGCAGCTCTGGAAAATGGGGGGTTAAACAAGAGACCCAGTACTTC
>TRBJ1-2|-|TRBV4-2|TRBD1
CASSLPGQGYGYTF
TGTGCCAGCAGCCTGCCGGGACAGGGTTATGGCTACACCTTC
>TRBJ2-5|-|TRBV5-1|-
CASSGGGPVQETQYF
TGCGCCAGCAGTGGCGGGGGCCCCGTCCAAGAGACCCAGTACTTC
>TRBJ1-5|-|TRBV10-3|-
CAISDQGPTQPQHF
TGTGCCATCAGTGACCAGGGGCCTACTCAGCCCCAGCATTTT